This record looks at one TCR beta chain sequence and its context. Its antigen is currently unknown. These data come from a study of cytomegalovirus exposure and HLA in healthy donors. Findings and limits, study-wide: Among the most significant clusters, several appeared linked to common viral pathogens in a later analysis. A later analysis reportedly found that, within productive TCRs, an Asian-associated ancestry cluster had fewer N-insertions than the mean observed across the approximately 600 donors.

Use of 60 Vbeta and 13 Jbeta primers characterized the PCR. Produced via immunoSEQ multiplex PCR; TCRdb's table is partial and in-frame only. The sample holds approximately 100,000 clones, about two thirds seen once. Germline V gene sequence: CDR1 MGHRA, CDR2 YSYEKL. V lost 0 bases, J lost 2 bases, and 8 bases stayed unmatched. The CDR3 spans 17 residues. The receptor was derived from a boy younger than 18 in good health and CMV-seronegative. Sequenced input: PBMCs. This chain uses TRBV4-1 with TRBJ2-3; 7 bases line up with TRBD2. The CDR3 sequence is CASSQDLSGMNTDTQYF. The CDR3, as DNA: TGCGCCAGCAGCCAAGATCTAAGCGGGATGAACACAGATACGCAGTATTTT.